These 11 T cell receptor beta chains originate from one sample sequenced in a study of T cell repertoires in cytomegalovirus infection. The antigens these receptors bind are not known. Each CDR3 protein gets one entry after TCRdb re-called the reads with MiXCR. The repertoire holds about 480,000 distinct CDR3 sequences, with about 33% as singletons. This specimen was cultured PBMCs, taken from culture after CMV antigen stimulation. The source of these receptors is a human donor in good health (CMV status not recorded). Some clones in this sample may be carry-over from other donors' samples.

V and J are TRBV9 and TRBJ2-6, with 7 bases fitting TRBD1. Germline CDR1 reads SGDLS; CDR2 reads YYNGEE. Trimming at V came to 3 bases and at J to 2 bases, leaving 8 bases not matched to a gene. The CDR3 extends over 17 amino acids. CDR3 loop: CASSEGAGTAGANVLTF. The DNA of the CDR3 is TGTGCCAGCAGCGAGGGGGCCGGGACAGCTGGGGCCAACGTCCTGACTTTC.

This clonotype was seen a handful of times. The CDR3 region is CASSPKRIRGATNEKLFF. CDR3 DNA: TGTGCCAGCTCACCAAAGAGGATCAGGGGGGCAACTAATGAAAAACTGTTTTTT. This chain joins TRBV7-8 and TRBJ1-4; 7 bases are shared with TRBD1. CDR1 SGHVS and CDR2 FQNEAQ come from the germline V gene. Unmatched junction bases numbered 15, after V lost 8 bases and J lost 0 bases. This CDR3 spans 18 amino acids.

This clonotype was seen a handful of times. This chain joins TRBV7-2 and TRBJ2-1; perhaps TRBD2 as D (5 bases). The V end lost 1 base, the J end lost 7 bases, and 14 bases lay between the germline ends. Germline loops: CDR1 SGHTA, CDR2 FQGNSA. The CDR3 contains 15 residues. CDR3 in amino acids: CASSLDGRGINEQFF. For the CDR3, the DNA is TGTGCCAGCAGCTTAGATGGCAGAGGGATAAATGAGCAGTTCTTC.

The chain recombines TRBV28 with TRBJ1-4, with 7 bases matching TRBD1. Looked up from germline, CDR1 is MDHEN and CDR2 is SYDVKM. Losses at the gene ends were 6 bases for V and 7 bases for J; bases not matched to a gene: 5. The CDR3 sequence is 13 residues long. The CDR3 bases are TGTGCCAGCAGGACAGGGTTGTCTGAAAAACTGTTTTTT. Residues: CASRTGLSEKLFF. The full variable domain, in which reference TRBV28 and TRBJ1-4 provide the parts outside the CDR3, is DVKVTQSSRYLVKRTGEKVFLECVQDMDHENMFWYRQDPGLGLRLIYFSYDVKMKEKGDIPEGYSVSREKKERFSLILESASTNQTSMYLCASRTGLSEKLFFGSGTQLSVL.

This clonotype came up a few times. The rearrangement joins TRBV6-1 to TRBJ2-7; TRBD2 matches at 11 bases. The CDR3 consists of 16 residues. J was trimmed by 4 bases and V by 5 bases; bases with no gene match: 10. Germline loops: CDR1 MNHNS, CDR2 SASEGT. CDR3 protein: CASSPNPGTSGYEQYV. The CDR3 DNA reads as TGTGCCAGCAGTCCGAACCCGGGGACTAGCGGTTACGAGCAGTACGTC.

The CDR3 is CSVEWEGPTDTQYF. In DNA form, the CDR3 reads TGCAGCGTTGAGTGGGAGGGACCCACAGATACGCAGTATTTT. The chain combines TRBV29-1 with TRBJ2-3, with 7 bases lining up with TRBD2. The V gene end was trimmed by 3 bases and the J gene end by 2 bases; junction bases not matched to a gene: 5. The germline CDR1 and CDR2 sequences are SQVTM and ANQGSEA. CDR3 length: 14 amino acids.

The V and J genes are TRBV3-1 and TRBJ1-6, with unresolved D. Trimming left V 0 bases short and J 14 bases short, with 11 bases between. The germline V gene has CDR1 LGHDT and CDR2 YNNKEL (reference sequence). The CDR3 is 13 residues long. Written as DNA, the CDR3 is TGTGCCAGCAGCCAAGACCACCGGTGGTCCCTCCACTTT. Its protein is CASSQDHRWSLHF.

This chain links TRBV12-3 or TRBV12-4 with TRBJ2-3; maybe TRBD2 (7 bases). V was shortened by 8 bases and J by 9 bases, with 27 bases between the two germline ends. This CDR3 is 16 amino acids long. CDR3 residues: CASLKRGGPGAGTQYF. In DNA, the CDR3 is TGTGCCAGCCTCAAAAGGGGGGGCCCCGGGGCGGGGACGCAGTATTTT.

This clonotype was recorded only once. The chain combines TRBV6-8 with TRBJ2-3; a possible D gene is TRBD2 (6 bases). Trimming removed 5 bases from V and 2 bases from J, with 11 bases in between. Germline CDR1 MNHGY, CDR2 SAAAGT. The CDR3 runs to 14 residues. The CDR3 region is CASSISGYTDTQYF. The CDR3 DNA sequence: TGTGCCAGCAGTATTAGCGGATACACAGATACGCAGTATTTT.

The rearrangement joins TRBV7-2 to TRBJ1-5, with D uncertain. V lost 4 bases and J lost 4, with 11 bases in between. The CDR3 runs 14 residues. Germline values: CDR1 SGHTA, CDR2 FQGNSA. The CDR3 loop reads CASSSYGENQPQHF. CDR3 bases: TGTGCCAGCAGCTCCTACGGGGAGAATCAGCCCCAGCATTTT.

The CDR3 DNA sequence: TGTGCCAGCAGTGATAACACAGGGTACCGGGGCTACACCTTC. The encoded protein is CASSDNTGYRGYTF. This chain links TRBV6-2 or TRBV6-3 with TRBJ1-2, with D perhaps TRBD1 (6 bases). There are 14 residues in the CDR3. The germline V gene encodes CDR1 MNHEY and CDR2 SVGEGT. Between the trimmed V and J ends, which lost 5 bases and 8 bases, there was a span of 18 bases.